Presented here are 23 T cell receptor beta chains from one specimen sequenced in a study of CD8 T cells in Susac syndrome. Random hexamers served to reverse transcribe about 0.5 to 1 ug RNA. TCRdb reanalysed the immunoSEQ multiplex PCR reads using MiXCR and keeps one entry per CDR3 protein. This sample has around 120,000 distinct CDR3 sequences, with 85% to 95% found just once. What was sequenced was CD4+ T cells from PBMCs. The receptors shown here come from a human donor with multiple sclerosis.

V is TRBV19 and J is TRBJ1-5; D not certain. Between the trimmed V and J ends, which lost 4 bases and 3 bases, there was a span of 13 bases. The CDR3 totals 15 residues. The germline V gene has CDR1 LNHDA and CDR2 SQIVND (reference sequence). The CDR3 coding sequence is TGTGCCAGTAGTACCTCTAGTCAGAACAATCAGCCCCAGCATTTT. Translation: CASSTSSQNNQPQHF.

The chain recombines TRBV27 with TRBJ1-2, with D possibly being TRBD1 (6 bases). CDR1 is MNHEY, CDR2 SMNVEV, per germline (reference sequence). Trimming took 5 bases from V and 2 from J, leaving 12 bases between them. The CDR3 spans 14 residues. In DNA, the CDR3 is TGTGCCAGCAGTCCTGCGCAGGGGAACTATGGCTACACCTTC. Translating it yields CASSPAQGNYGYTF.

CDR3 in DNA: TGTGCCAGTAGTGAACAGACATACAATCAGCCCCAGCATTTT. It specifies CASSEQTYNQPQHF. The gene calls are TRBV19 and TRBJ1-5, with no clear D. Germline V gene data show CDR1 as LNHDA and CDR2 as SQIVND (reference sequence). V was trimmed by 5 bases and J by 3 bases, leaving 11 bases between them. The CDR3 runs to 14 residues.

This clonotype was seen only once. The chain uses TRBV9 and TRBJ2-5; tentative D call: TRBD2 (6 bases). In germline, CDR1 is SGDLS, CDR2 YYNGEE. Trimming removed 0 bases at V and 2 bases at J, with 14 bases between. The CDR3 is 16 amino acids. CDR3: CASSVASGGIQETQYF. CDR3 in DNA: TGTGCCAGCAGCGTAGCGTCCGGGGGAATTCAAGAGACCCAGTACTTC.

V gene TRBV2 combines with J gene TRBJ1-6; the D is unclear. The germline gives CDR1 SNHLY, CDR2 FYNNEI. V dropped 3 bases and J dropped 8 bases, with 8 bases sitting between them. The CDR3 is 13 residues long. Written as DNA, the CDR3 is TGTGCCAGCAGTGACCTTGCCTATTCACCCCTCCACTTT. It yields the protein CASSDLAYSPLHF.

Here the CDR3 reads CASSPRQGLNEKLFF. The CDR3 DNA reads as TGCGCCAGCAGCCCGAGACAGGGTCTTAATGAAAAACTGTTTTTT. The chain links TRBV5-1 to TRBJ1-4; TRBD1 matches 7 bases. V shed 4 bases and J 4 bases; nucleotides not matched to a gene: 7. The CDR3 loop spans 15 amino acids. The V gene's germline CDR1 is SGHRS and CDR2 YFSETQ.

In DNA, the CDR3 is TGTGCCAGCAGTGAACCGAACCTCCAAGACAATGAGCAGTTCTTC. Protein: CASSEPNLQDNEQFF. This chain uses TRBV25-1 with TRBJ2-1; D is uncertain. This CDR3 is 15 amino acids long. The ends were cut back, 2 bases at V and 5 bases at J, with 13 bases in the middle. Germline assignment: CDR1 MGHDK and CDR2 SYGVNS.

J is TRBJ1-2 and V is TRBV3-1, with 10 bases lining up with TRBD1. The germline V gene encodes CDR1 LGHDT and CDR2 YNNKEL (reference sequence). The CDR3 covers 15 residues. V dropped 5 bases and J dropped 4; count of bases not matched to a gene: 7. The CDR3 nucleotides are TGTGCCAGCAGCTATTCGGGACAGGGGATCTATGGCTACACCTTC. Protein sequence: CASSYSGQGIYGYTF. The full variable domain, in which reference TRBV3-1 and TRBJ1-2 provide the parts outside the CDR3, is DTAVSQTPKYLVTQMGNDKSIKCEQNLGHDTMYWYKQDSKKFLKIMFSYNNKELIINETVPNRFSPKSPDKAHLNLHINSLELGDSAVYFCASSYSGQGIYGYTFGSGTRLTVV.

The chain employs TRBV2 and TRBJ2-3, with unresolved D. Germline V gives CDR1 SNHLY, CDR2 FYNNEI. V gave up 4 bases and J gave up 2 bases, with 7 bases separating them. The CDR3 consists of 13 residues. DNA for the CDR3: TGTGCCAGCAGTGGGCCCTTCACAGATACGCAGTATTTT. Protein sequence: CASSGPFTDTQYF.

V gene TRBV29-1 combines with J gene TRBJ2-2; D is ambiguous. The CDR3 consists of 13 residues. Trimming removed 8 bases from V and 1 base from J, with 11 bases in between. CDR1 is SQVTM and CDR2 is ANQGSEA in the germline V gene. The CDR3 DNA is TGCAGCCTTCGGACGGGGAACACCGGGGAGCTGTTTTTT. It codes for CSLRTGNTGELFF.

The DNA of the CDR3 is TGCGCCAGCAGCTCCGGGACAGGGGAGACTGAAGCTTTCTTT. It is translated as CASSSGTGETEAFF. The chain employs TRBV5-1 and TRBJ1-1; 10 bases match TRBD1. V was clipped by 3 bases and J by 5 bases; unmatched bases: 4. This CDR3 is built from 14 residues. Germline V lookup: CDR1 SGHRS, CDR2 YFSETQ.

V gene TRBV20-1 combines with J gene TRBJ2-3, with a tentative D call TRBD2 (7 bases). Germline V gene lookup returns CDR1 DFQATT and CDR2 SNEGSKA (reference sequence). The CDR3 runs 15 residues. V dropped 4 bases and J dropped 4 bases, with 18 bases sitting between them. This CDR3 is CSATPTSEGADTQYF. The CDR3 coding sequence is TGCAGTGCTACCCCCACTAGCGAGGGGGCAGATACGCAGTATTTT.

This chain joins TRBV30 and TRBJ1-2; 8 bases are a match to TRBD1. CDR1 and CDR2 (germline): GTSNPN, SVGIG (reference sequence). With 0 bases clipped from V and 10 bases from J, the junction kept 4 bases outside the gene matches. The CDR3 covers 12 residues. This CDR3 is CAWSVQGEVYTF. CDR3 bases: TGTGCCTGGAGTGTACAGGGGGAAGTCTACACCTTC.

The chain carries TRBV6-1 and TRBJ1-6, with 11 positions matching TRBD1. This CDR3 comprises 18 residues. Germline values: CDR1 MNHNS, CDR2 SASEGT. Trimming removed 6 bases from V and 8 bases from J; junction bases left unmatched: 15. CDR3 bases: TGTGCCAGCAGCCCCGGGACAGGGGGTCCCACCATCGATTCACCCCTCCACTTT. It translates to CASSPGTGGPTIDSPLHF.

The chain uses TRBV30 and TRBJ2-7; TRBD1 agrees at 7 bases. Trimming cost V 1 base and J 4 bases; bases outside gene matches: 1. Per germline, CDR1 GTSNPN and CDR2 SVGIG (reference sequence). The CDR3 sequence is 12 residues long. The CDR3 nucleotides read TGTGCCTGGAGTGACAGGGGATACGAGCAGTACTTC. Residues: CAWSDRGYEQYF.

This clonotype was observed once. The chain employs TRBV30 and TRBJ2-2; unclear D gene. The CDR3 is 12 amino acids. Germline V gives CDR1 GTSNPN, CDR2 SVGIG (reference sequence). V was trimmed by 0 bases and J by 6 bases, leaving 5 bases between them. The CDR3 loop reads CAWSVGPGELFF. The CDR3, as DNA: TGTGCCTGGAGTGTAGGGCCCGGGGAGCTGTTTTTT.

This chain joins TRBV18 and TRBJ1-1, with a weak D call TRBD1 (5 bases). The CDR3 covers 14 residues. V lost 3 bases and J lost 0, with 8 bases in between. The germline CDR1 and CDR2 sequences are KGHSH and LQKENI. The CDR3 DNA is TGTGCCAGCTCACCTCGGGGGATGAACACTGAAGCTTTCTTT. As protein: CASSPRGMNTEAFF. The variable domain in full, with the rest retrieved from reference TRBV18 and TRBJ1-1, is NAGVMQNPRHLVRRRGQEARLRCSPMKGHSHVYWYRQLPEEGLKFMVYLQKENIIDESGMPKERFSAEFPKEGPSILRIQQVVRGDSAAYFCASSPRGMNTEAFFGQGTRLTVV.

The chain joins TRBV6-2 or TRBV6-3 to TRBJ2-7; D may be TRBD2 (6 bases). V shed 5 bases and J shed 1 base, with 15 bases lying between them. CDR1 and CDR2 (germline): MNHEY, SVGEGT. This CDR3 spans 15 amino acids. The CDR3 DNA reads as TGTGCCAGCAGTCCTCAGGGAGGACGGTCCTACGAGCAGTACTTC. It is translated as CASSPQGGRSYEQYF.

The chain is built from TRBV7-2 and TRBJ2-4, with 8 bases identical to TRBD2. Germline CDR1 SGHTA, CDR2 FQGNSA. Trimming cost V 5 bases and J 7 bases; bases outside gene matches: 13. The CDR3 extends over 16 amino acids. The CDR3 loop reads CASSPPGRGAVNIQYF. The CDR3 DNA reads TGTGCCAGCAGCCCCCCCGGGCGGGGGGCTGTTAACATTCAGTACTTC.

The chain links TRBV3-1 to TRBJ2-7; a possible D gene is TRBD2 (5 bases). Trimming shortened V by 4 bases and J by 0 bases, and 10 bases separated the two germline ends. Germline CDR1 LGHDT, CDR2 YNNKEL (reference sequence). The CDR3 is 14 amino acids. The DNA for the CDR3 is TGTGCCAGCAGCCCAACTAGGAGCTCCTACGAGCAGTACTTC. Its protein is CASSPTRSSYEQYF.

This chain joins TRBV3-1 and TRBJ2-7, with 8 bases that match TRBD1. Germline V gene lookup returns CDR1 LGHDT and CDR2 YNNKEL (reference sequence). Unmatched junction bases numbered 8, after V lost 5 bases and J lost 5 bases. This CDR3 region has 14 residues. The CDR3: CASSKGQGWDEQYF. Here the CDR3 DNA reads TGTGCCAGCAGCAAAGGACAGGGCTGGGACGAGCAGTACTTC.

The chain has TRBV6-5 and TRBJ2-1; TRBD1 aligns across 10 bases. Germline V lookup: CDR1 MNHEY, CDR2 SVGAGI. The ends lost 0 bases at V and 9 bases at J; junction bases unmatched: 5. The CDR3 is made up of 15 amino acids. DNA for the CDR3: TGTGCCAGCAGTTACTCCGGGACAGGGGCTCGTGAGCAGTTCTTC. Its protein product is CASSYSGTGAREQFF.

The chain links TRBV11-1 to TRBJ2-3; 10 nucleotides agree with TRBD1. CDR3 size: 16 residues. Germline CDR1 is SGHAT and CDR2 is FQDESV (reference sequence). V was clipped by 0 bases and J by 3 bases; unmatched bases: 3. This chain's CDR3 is CASSLALGQGTDTQYF. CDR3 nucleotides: TGTGCCAGCAGCTTAGCGTTGGGACAGGGGACAGATACGCAGTATTTT.